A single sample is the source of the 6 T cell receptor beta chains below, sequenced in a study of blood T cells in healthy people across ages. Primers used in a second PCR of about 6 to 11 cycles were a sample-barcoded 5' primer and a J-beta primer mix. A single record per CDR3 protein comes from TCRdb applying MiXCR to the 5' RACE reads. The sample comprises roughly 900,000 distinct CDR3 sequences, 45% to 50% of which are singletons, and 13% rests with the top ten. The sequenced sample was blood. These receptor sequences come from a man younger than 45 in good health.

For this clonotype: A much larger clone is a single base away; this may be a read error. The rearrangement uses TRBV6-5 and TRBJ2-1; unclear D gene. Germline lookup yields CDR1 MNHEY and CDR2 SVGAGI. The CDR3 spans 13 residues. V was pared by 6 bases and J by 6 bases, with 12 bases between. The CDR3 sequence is CASRGSLRNEQFF. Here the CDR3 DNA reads TGTGCCAGCAGGGGCTCCCTTCGCAATGAGCAGTTCTTC.

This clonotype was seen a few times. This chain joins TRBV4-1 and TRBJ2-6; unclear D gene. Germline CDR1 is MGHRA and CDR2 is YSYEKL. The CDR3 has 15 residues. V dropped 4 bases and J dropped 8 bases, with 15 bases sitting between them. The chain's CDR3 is CASSLPRQDPNVLTF. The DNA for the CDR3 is TGCGCCAGCAGCCTCCCTAGGCAGGACCCCAACGTCCTGACTTTC.

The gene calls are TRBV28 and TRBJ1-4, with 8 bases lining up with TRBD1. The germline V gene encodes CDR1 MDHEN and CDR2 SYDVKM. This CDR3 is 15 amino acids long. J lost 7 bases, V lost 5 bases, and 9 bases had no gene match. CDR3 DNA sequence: TGTGCCAGCAGTCGGACAGGGAAGAAAGGTGAAAAACTGTTTTTT. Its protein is CASSRTGKKGEKLFF.

Here the CDR3 reads CASSKGQTVISGANVLTF. In DNA form, the CDR3 reads TGTGCCAGCAGCAAGGGACAGACTGTTATCTCTGGGGCCAACGTCCTGACTTTC. V and J are TRBV5-4 and TRBJ2-6, with TRBD1 matching over 7 bases. Germline V gene lookup returns CDR1 SGHNT and CDR2 YYREEE (reference sequence). J was trimmed by 0 bases and V by 4 bases; bases with no gene match: 10. CDR3 length: 18 amino acids.

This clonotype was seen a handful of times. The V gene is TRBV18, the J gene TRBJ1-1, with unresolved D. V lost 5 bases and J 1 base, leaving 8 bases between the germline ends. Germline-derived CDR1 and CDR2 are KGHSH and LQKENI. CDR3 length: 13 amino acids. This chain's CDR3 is CASSTTQNTEAFF. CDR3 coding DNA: TGTGCCAGCTCAACAACACAGAACACTGAAGCTTTCTTT.

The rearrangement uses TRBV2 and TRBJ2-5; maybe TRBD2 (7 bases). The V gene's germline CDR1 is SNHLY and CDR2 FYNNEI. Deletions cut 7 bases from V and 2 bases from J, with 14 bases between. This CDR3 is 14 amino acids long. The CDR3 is CASNGRGAQETQYF. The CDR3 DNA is TGTGCCAGCAACGGTCGGGGGGCACAAGAGACCCAGTACTTC.